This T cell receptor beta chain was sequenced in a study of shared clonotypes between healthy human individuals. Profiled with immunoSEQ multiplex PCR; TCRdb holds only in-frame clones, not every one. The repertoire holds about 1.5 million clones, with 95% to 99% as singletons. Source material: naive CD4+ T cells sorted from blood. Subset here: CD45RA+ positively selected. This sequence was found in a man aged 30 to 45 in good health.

The CDR3 DNA reads as TGTGCCAGCCGGGAGCCATTGACCCAGTACTTC. As protein: CASREPLTQYF. This chain uses TRBV6-1 with TRBJ2-5, with D possibly being TRBD2 (6 bases). The V gene's germline CDR1 is MNHNS and CDR2 SASEGT. V lost 8 bases and J 7 bases, leaving 11 bases between the germline ends. CDR3 length equals 11 residues.